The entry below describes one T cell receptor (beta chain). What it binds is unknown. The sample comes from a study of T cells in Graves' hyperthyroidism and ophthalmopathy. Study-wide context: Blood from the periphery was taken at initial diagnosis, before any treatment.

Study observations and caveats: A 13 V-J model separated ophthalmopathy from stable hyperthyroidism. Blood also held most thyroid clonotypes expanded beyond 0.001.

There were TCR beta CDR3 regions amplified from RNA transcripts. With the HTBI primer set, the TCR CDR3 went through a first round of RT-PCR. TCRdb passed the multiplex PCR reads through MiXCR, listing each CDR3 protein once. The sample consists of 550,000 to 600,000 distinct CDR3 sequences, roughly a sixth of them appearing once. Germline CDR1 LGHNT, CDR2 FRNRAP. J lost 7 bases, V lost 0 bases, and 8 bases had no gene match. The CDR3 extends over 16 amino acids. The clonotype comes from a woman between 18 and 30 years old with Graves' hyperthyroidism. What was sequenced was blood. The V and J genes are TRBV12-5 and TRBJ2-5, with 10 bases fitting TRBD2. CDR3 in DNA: TGTGCTAGTGGTTTGGTCCTAGCGGGGGTTCGGGGGACCCAGTACTTC. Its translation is CASGLVLAGVRGTQYF. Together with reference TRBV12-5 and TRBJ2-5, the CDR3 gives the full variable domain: DARVTQTPRHKVTEMGQEVTMRCQPILGHNTVFWYRQTMMQGLELLAYFRNRAPLDDSGMPKDRFSAEMPDATLATLKIQPSEPRDSAVYFCASGLVLAGVRGTQYFGPGTRLLVL.